This TCR beta chain was obtained from a study of memory CD4+ T cells and cytomegalovirus serostatus. Study findings and constraints: Each of 67 CMV-associated TCRbeta sequences occurred in one to five individuals.

The data were produced by immunoSEQ multiplex PCR, yet TCRdb's version contains in-frame clones alone and is incomplete. This table holds tens of thousands of clones, about 81% found once. The germline V and J ends were trimmed by 0 bases and 8 bases, with 13 bases remaining between them. In germline, CDR1 is SEHNR, CDR2 FQNEAQ (reference sequence). The CDR3 runs to 14 residues. The sort gate was single viable CD3+CD4+CD8-CD45RO+ cells for memory CD4+ T cells. Serostatus was set by detecting CMV pp150, pp28, p38, p52 IgG. This clone was picked up one time. Antigen: not known. The clonotype was recovered from an adult in good health and CMV-seronegative. The sample taken for sequencing was memory CD4+ T cells from blood. This chain joins TRBV7-9 and TRBJ1-2; D is possibly TRBD1 (5 bases). The CDR3 loop is CASSLAGANGGYTF. CDR3 in DNA: TGTGCCAGCAGCTTAGCCGGGGCTAACGGAGGCTACACCTTC.